This T cell receptor beta chain was documented in a study of T cell responses to AZD1222 COVID-19 vaccine. Germline CDR1 is SQVTM and CDR2 is ANQGSEA. V trimming: 4 bases; J trimming: 4 bases; junction bases outside the gene matches: 6. This CDR3 spans 13 amino acids. Pooled in the analysis were second doses at about 4 or about 12 weeks. Only in-frame clones appear in the TCRdb table, and some are missing; sequencing was by immunoSEQ multiplex PCR. The sample consists of 98,000 or so clones, around nine tenths of them appearing once. Overall study findings and caveats: Only six or seven AZD1222 recipients were seropositive at baseline. Variant regions that are unmutated are reportedly the target of nearly half of spike-specific TCRs. Clonal diversity was possibly underestimated; the donors were predominantly white British and more often female.

As regards this clone: Antigen specificity is unknown.

Material: peripheral blood, obtained 28 days after the second AZD1222 dose. V is TRBV29-1 and J is TRBJ1-1; 7 bases are shared with TRBD1. The TCR was taken from an adult who received the AZD1222 COVID-19 vaccine. CDR3: CSVATGVSTEAFF. In DNA form, the CDR3 reads TGCAGCGTTGCTACAGGGGTATCCACTGAAGCTTTCTTT.